This T cell receptor (beta chain) was identified in a study of blood T cell repertoires in COVID-19. Study-level information: Samples taken during acute and convalescent COVID-19 were collected in the United States, Italy and Spain. T cells, B-cell-depleted T cells, or PBMCs provided the cDNA or gDNA that served as material.

Study processing details: The assay estimated nucleated cells by amplifying reference gene primers. Assay used: immunoSEQ multiplex PCR; TCRdb lists only in-frame clones, some missing. D and trimming were read from the DNA, whereas the V and J calls and clone size are those reported in that table. This table holds about 170,000 clones, around 84% found once. The CDR3 contains 16 residues. Looked up from germline, CDR1 is SGHRS and CDR2 is YFSETQ. Trimming stripped 0 bases from V and 1 base from J, with 11 bases between. The rearrangement links TRBV5-1 to TRBJ1-5, with D maybe TRBD1 (5 bases). Source material: peripheral blood. The origin of this receptor is a human donor with acute or convalescent COVID-19. The donor label of this sample is uncertain. CDR3 sequence (DNA): TGCGCCAGCAGCTTGGAGCCAGGGAAAAGCAATCAGCCCCAGCATTTT. Protein product: CASSLEPGKSNQPQHF.